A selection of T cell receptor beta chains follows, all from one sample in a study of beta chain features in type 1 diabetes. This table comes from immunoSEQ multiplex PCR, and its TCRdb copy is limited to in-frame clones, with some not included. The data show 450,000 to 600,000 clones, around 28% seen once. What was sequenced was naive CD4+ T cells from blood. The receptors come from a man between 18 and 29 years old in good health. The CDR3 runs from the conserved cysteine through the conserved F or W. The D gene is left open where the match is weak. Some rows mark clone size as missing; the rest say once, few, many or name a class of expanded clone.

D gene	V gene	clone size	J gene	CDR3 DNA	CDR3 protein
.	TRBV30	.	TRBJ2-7	TGTGCCTGGACAAGACTTTCCTACGAGCAGTACTTC	CAWTRLSYEQYF
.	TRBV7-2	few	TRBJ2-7	TGTGCCAGCAGCTTACAAGCGGTTCGGTACGAGCAGTACTTC	CASSLQAVRYEQYF
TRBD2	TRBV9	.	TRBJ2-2	TGTGCCAGCCGCCAAGGACTAGCGGACACCGGGGAGCTGTTTTTT	CASRQGLADTGELFF
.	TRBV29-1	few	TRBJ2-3	TGCAGCGCTAACGGCGGGGCAGCCTTCACAGATACGCAGTATTTT	CSANGGAAFTDTQYF
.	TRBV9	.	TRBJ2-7	TGTGCCAGCAACATACTAGGGCCAACCTACGAGCAGTACTTC	CASNILGPTYEQYF
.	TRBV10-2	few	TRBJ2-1	TGCGCCAGCACCCGCCAGACAGGCTCCTACAATGAGCAGTTCTTC	CASTRQTGSYNEQFF
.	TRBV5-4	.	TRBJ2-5	TGTGCCAGCAGCCGGGCGGGGGAGACCCAGTACTTC	CASSRAGETQYF
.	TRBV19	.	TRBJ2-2	TGTGCCAGTAGGCACTATACGAACACCGGGGAGCTGTTTTTT	CASRHYTNTGELFF
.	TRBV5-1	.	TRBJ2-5	TGCGCCAGCAGCTTGTACGACGCCGGGGAGACCCAGTACTTC	CASSLYDAGETQYF
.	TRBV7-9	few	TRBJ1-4	TGTGCCACCCCCGGGACAACAACTAATGAAAAACTGTTTTTT	CATPGTTTNEKLFF
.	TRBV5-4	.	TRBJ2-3	TGTGCCAGCAGCTTTGCGACAACAGATACGCAGTATTTT	CASSFATTDTQYF
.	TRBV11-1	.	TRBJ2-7	TGTGCCAGCAGCCCTTCGGGAGCGGACTACGAGCAGTACTTC	CASSPSGADYEQYF
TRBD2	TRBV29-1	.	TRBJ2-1	TGCAGCGTTTCCAGCGGGAGCTACGACAATGAGCAGTTCTTC	CSVSSGSYDNEQFF
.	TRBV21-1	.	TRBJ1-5	TGTGCCAGCAGCAACCGTCTGGGGCAGCGCAATCAGCCCCAGCATTTT	CASSNRLGQRNQPQHF
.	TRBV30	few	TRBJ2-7	TGTGCCTGGCTCCAGACACCTGGAAGAGGCGAGCAGTACTTC	CAWLQTPGRGEQYF
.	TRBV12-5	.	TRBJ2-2	TGTGCTAGTGCCTGGGTGACCGGGGAGCTGTTTTTT	CASAWVTGELFF
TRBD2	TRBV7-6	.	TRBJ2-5	TGTGCCAGCAGACCGGGACTAGCGGGAGAGACCCAGTACTTC	CASRPGLAGETQYF
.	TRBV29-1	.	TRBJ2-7	TGCAGCGTGGCGGCAGGTCGGAACGAGCAGTACTTC	CSVAAGRNEQYF
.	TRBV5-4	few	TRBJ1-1	TGTGCCAGCAGTTCAGGGAAGACGATGAACACTGAAGCTTTCTTT	CASSSGKTMNTEAFF
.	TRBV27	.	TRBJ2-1	TGTGCCAGCAGGTTCTGGGGAGGGCAGTTCTTC	CASRFWGGQFF
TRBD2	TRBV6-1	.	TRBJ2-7	TGTGCCAGCAGGTTCGCGGGAGACGAGCAGTACTTC	CASRFAGDEQYF
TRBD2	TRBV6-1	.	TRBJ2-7	TGTGCCAGCAGTGATGAGACTAGCGTCTCCGAGCAGTACTTC	CASSDETSVSEQYF
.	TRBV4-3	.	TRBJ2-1	TGCGCCAGCAGCCAAGAGCGGACGGGGTCGGTTGAGCAGTTCTTC	CASSQERTGSVEQFF
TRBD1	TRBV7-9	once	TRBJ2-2	TGTGCCAGCAGCTCCCGACAGGGGGACACCGGGGAGCTGTTTTTT	CASSSRQGDTGELFF
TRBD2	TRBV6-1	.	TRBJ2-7	TGTGCCAGCAGTGTTAGACTAGCGGGGGACTACGAGCAGTACTTC	CASSVRLAGDYEQYF
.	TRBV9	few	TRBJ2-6	TGTGCCAGCAGCGCCGCCACTGGGGCCAACGTCCTGACTTTC	CASSAATGANVLTF
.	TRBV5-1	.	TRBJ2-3	TGCGCCAGCAGCTTGGGGATTGGCGGGACTCCCACAGATACGCAGTATTTT	CASSLGIGGTPTDTQYF
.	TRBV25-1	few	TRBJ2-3	TGTGCCAGCAGTGAATTCGGCAGGCCGGTGTATTTT	CASSEFGRPVYF
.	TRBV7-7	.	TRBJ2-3	TGTGCCAGCAGCGCGACGGGAGATACGCAGTATTTT	CASSATGDTQYF
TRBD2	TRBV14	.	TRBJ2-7	TGTGCCAGCAGCCCCCCTATGGGCGGGAGGAACGAGCAGTACTTC	CASSPPMGGRNEQYF
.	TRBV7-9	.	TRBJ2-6	TGTGCCAGCAGGCCTAAGCACGTCCTGACTTTC	CASRPKHVLTF
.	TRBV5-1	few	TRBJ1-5	TGCGCCAGCAGCCCGAGCGGGGAGTCGGGTCAGCCCCAGCATTTT	CASSPSGESGQPQHF
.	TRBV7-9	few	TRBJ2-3	TGTGCCAGCAGTCGTCGGGCAGGGGCGGAAGATACGCAGTATTTT	CASSRRAGAEDTQYF
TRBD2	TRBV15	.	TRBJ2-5	TGTGCCACCAGCAGAGGGGGACTAGCGGTCCTGGACTTC	CATSRGGLAVLDF
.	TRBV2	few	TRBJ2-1	TGTGCCAGCAGTGTACGGACGAGGGCCTACAATGAGCAGTTCTTC	CASSVRTRAYNEQFF
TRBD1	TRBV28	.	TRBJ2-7	TGTGCCAGCAGTAGGGACAGCCGATCAGGTAGCTTC	CASSRDSRSGSF
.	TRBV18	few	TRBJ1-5	TGTGCCAGCTCCCAAACAGGGAATCAGCCCCAGCATTTT	CASSQTGNQPQHF
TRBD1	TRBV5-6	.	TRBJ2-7	TGTGCCAGCAGCGACATGACAGGGCCCCACGAGCAGTACTTC	CASSDMTGPHEQYF
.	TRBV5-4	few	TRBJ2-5	TGTGCCAGCAGCAGGGGGACCGAGACCCAGTACTTC	CASSRGTETQYF
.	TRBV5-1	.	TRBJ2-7	TGCGCCAGCAGCTTGCCCCAGGGTTACGAGCAGTACTTC	CASSLPQGYEQYF
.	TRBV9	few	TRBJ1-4	TGTGCCAGCAGCGTAGAGGGGACTGAAAAACTGTTTTTT	CASSVEGTEKLFF
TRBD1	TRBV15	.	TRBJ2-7	TGTGCCACCAGCAGAGCTGACAGGGGTTCCTACGAGCAGTACTTC	CATSRADRGSYEQYF
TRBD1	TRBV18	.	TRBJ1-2	TGTGCCAGCTCATCGGACAGGGAGGGAGGCTACACCTTC	CASSSDREGGYTF
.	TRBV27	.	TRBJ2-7	TGTGCCAGCAGTTTTCTAAGCTCCTACGAGCAGTACTTC	CASSFLSSYEQYF
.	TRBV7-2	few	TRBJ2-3	TGTGCCAGCAGCTTGGCCATGATCACAGATACGCAGTATTTT	CASSLAMITDTQYF
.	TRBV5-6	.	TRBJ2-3	TGTGCCAGCAGCTTTACGGCGGGGCGCACAGATACGCAGTATTTT	CASSFTAGRTDTQYF
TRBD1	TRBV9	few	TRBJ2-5	TGTGCCAGCAGCAGGAGGACAGGGGAAGAGACCCAGTACTTC	CASSRRTGEETQYF
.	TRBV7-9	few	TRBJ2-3	TGTGCCAGCAGCCGAAGCCCAACAGTCACGACGCAGTATTTT	CASSRSPTVTTQYF
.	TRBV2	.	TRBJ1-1	TGTGCCAGCATACAGGTCTTGAACACTGAAGCTTTCTTT	CASIQVLNTEAFF
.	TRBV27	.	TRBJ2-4	TGTGCCAGCAGTTTCGCACAGGGAACCAAAAACATTCAGTACTTC	CASSFAQGTKNIQYF
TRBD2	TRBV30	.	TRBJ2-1	TGTGCCTGGAGTGCCAGACGGACTAGCGGGAGGGCGGATGAGCAGTTCTTC	CAWSARRTSGRADEQFF
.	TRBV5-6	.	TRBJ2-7	TGTGCCAGCAGCTTAGAGGCAGGCGTTTCCTACGAGCAGTACTTC	CASSLEAGVSYEQYF
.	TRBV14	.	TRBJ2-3	TGTGCCAGCAGCTCCGCGAGCGCCTACACAGATACGCAGTATTTT	CASSSASAYTDTQYF
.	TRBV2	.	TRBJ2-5	TGTGCCAGCCTTCGGGGCAGGGGAGAGACCCAGTACTTC	CASLRGRGETQYF
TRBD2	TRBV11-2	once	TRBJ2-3	TGTGCCAGCAGCGCCCTGGGAGGGACCACAGATACGCAGTATTTT	CASSALGGTTDTQYF
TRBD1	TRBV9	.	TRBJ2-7	TGTGCCAGCAGCGGGACAGGGGGTCGGTACGAGCAGTACTTC	CASSGTGGRYEQYF
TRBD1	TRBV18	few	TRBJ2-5	TGTGCCAGCTCACGATCGACAGGGGAAGAGACCCAGTACTTC	CASSRSTGEETQYF
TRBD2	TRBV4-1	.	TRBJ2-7	TGCGCCAGCAGCAAAAGACTAGCTGTCGAGCAGTACTTC	CASSKRLAVEQYF